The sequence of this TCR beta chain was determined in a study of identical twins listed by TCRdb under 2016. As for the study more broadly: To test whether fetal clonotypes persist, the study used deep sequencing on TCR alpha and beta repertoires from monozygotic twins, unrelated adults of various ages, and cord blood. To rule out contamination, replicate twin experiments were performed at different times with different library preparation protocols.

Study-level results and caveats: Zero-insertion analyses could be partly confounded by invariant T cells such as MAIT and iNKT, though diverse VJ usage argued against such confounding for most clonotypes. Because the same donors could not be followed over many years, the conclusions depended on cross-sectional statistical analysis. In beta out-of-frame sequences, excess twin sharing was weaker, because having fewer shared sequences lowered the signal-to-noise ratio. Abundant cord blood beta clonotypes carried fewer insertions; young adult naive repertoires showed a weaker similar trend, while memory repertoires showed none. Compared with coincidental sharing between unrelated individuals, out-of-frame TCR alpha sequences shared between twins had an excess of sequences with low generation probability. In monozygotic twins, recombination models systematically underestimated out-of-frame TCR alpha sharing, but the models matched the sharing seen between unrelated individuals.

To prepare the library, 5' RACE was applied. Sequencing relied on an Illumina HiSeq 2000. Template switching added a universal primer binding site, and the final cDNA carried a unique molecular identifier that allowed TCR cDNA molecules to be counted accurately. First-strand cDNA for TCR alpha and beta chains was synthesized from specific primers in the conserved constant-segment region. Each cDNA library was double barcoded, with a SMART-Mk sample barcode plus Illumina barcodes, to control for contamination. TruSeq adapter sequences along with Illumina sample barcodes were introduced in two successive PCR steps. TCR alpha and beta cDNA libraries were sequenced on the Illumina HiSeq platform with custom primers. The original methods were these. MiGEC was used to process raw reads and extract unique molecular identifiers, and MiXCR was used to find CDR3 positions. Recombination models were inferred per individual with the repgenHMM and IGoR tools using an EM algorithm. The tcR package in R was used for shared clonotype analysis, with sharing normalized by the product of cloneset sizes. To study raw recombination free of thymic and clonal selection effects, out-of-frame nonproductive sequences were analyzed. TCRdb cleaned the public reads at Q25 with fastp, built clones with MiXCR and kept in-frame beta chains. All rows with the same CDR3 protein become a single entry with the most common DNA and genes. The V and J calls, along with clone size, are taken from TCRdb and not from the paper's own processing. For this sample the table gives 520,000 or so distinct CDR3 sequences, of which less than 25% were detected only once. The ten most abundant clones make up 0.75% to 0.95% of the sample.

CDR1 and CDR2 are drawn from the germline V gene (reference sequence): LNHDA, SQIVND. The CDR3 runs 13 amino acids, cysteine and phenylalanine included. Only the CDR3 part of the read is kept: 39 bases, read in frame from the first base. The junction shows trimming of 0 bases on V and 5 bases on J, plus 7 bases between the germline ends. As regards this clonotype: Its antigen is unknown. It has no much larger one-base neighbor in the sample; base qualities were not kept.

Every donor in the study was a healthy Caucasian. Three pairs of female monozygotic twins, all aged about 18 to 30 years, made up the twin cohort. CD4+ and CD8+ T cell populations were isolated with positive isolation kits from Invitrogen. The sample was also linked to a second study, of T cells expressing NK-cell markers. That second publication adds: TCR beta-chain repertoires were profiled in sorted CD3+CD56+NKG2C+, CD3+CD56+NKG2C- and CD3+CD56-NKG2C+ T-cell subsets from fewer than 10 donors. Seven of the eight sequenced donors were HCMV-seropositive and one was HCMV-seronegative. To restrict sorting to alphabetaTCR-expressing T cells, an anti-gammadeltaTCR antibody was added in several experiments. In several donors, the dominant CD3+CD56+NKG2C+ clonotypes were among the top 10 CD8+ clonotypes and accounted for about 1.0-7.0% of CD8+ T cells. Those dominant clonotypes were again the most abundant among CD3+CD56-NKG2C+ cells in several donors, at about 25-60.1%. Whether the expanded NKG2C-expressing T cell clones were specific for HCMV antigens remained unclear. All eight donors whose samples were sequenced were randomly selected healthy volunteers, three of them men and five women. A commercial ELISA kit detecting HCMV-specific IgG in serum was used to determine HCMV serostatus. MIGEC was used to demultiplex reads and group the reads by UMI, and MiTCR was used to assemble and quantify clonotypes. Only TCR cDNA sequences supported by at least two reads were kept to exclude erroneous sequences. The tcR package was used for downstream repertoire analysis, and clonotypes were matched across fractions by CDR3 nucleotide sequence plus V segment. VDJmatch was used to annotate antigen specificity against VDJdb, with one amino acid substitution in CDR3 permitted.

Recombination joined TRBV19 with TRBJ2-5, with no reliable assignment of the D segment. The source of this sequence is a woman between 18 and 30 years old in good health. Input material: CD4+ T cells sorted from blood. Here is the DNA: TGTGCCAGTAGTATAGAAGTCCGGGAGACCCAGTACTTC. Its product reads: CASSIEVRETQYF.